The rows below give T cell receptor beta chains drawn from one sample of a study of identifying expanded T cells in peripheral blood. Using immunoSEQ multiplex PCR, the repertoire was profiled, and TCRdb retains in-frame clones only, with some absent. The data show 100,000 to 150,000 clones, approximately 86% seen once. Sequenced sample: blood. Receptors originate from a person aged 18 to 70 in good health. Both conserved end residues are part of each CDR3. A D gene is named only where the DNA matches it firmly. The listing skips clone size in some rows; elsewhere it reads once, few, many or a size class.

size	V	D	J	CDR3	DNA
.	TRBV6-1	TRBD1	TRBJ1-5	CASSKGQDSNQPQHF	TGTGCCAGCAGTAAGGGACAGGATAGCAATCAGCCCCAGCATTTT
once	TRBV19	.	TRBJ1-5	CASSKGHLRNQPQHF	TGTGCCAGTAGTAAGGGACACCTCAGAAATCAGCCCCAGCATTTT
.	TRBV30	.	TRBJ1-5	CAWSKGDNQPQHF	TGTGCCTGGAGTAAGGGCGACAATCAGCCCCAGCATTTT
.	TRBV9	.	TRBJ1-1	CASSGRDRGTEAFF	TGTGCCAGCAGCGGCCGGGATCGGGGCACTGAAGCTTTCTTT
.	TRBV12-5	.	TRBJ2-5	CASAEGGSLETQYF	TGTGCTAGTGCCGAGGGGGGTAGCCTGGAGACCCAGTACTTC
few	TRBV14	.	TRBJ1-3	CASSSGNTIYF	TGTGCCAGCAGCTCCGGGAACACCATATATTTT
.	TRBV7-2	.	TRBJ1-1	CASSLVVDSEAFF	TGTGCCAGCAGCTTAGTGGTGGACAGTGAAGCTTTCTTT
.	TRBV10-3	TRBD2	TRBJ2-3	CAINRSGTSGGSAQYF	TGTGCCATCAATCGATCAGGGACTAGCGGGGGGTCGGCGCAGTATTTT
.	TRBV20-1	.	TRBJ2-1	CSASDRFF	TGCAGTGCTAGCGACCGTTTCTTC
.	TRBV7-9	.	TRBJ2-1	CASSYIADNEQFF	TGTGCCAGCAGTTATATAGCGGACAATGAGCAGTTCTTC
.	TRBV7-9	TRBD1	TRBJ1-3	CASSLGRDSSGNTIYF	TGTGCCAGCAGCTTGGGCCGGGACAGCTCTGGAAACACCATATATTTT
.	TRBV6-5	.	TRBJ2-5	CASSYSGQQETQYF	TGTGCCAGCAGTTACTCTGGACAACAAGAGACCCAGTACTTC
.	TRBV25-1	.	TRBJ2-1	CASSEPDWDEQFF	TGTGCCAGCAGTGAACCAGACTGGGATGAGCAGTTCTTC
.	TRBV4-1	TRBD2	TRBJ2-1	CASSQFETSGFNEQFF	TGCGCCAGCAGCCAATTTGAGACTAGCGGGTTCAATGAGCAGTTCTTC
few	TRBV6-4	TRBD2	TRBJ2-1	CASRPLAGHNEQFF	TGTGCCAGCAGGCCACTAGCGGGACACAATGAGCAGTTCTTC
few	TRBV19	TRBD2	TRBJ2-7	CASSRNLAAYEQYF	TGTGCCAGTAGCCGGAACCTAGCGGCCTACGAGCAGTACTTC
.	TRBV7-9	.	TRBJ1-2	CASDERLNYGYTF	TGTGCCAGCGACGAAAGACTTAACTATGGCTACACCTTC
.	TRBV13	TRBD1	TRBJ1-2	CASRPQGAQGGYTF	TGTGCCAGCAGGCCACAGGGGGCGCAGGGTGGCTACACCTTC
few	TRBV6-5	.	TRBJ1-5	CASRRIRDGNQPQHF	TGTGCCAGCAGACGCATCCGGGACGGGAATCAGCCCCAGCATTTT
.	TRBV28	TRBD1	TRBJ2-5	CASREQGREETQYF	TGTGCCAGCAGGGAACAGGGGCGCGAAGAGACCCAGTACTTC
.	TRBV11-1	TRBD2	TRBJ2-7	CASSLGGGDEQYF	TGTGCCAGCAGCTTGGGGGGAGGGGACGAGCAGTACTTC
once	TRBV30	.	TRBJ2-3	CAWSAGSGTDTQYF	TGTGCCTGGAGTGCAGGGAGTGGAACAGATACGCAGTATTTT
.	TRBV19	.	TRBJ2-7	CASSIGQSYEQYF	TGTGCCAGTAGTATAGGTCAGTCCTACGAGCAGTACTTC
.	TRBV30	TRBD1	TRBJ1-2	CAWSEGQGINYGYTF	TGTGCCTGGAGTGAGGGACAGGGAATAAACTATGGCTACACCTTC
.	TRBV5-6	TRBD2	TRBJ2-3	CASSLELAGGDTQYF	TGTGCCAGCAGCTTGGAACTAGCGGGAGGGGATACGCAGTATTTT
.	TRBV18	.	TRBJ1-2	CASSPQNRALYGYTF	TGTGCCAGCTCACCACAAAACAGGGCGCTCTATGGCTACACCTTC
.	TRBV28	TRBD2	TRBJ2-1	CASSRTGTRTYNEQFF	TGTGCCAGCAGCCGAACCGGGACTAGAACCTACAATGAGCAGTTCTTC
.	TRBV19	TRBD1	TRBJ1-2	CASSPPRTGSIYGYTF	TGTGCCAGTAGTCCCCCCCGGACAGGATCTATCTATGGCTACACCTTC
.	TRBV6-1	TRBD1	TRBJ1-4	CASSERGLGLSNEKLFF	TGTGCCAGCAGTGAAAGGGGGCTGGGCTTGTCTAATGAAAAACTGTTTTTT
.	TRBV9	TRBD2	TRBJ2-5	CASSILAGGLRETQYF	TGTGCCAGCAGCATACTAGCGGGGGGGCTTCGAGAGACCCAGTACTTC
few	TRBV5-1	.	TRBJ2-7	CASSLQGYRGSEQYF	TGCGCCAGCAGCTTGCAGGGCTACCGGGGCTCTGAGCAGTACTTC
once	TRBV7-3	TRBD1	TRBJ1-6	CASNKDRGGPLHF	TGTGCCAGCAACAAGGACAGGGGAGGACCCCTCCACTTT
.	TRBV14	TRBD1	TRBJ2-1	CASSPHLTPGQPYNEQFF	TGTGCCAGCAGCCCCCACCTTACACCGGGACAGCCTTACAATGAGCAGTTCTTC
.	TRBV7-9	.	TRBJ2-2	CASSYLRGNTGELFF	TGTGCCAGCAGCTACCTAAGGGGCAACACCGGGGAGCTGTTTTTT
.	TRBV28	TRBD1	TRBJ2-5	CASSYTPGQGEETQYF	TGTGCCAGCAGTTACACCCCGGGACAGGGTGAAGAGACCCAGTACTTC
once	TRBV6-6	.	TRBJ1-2	CASSYRWGDYGYTF	TGTGCCAGCAGTTACCGATGGGGGGACTATGGCTACACCTTC
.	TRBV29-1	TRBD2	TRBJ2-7	CSVGTRPIYEQYF	TGCAGCGTTGGGACTAGGCCTATCTACGAGCAGTACTTC
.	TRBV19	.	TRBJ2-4	CASSSQGSAANIQYF	TGTGCCAGTAGTAGCCAGGGGAGTGCGGCAAACATTCAGTACTTC
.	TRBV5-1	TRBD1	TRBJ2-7	CASSSGQGAFDEQYF	TGCGCCAGCAGCTCGGGACAGGGGGCTTTCGACGAGCAGTACTTC
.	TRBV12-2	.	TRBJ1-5	CASRLVGTGCNQPQHF	TGTGCAAGTCGCTTAGTGGGGACAGGGTGCAATCAGCCCCAGCATTTT
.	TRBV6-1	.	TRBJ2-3	CASSLAPTDTQYF	TGTGCCAGCAGTCTAGCGCCCACAGATACGCAGTATTTT
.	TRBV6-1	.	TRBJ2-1	CASSEGPGNEQFF	TGTGCCAGCAGTGAGGGCCCTGGGAATGAGCAGTTCTTC
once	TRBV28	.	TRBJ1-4	CASSSRGGGKTNEKLFF	TGTGCCAGCAGTTCCCGAGGTGGGGGGAAAACTAATGAAAAACTGTTTTTT
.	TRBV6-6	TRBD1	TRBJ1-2	CATDRDSDGYTF	TGTGCCACCGACAGGGACTCGGATGGCTACACCTTC
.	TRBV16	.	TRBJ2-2	CASARGPTTGELFF	TGTGCCAGCGCCAGGGGCCCCACCACCGGGGAGCTGTTTTTT
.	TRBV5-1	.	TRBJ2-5	CASSGGGGQQETQYF	TGCGCCAGCAGCGGCGGGGGCGGGCAACAAGAGACCCAGTACTTC
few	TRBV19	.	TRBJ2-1	CASSPGGSSYNEQFF	TGTGCCAGTAGCCCCGGGGGTAGCTCCTACAATGAGCAGTTCTTC
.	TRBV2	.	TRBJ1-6	CASSEQKGSPLHF	TGTGCCAGCAGTGAGCAGAAAGGTTCACCCCTCCACTTT
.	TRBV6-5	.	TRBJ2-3	CASSSAGRDTQYF	TGTGCCAGCAGCTCGGCAGGGAGGGATACGCAGTATTTT
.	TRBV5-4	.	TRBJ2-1	CASSLRAEPSGEQFF	TGTGCCAGCAGCTTGAGGGCCGAACCAAGTGGTGAGCAGTTCTTC
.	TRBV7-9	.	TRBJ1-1	CASSLERVVTEAFF	TGTGCCAGCAGCTTAGAAAGGGTAGTCACTGAAGCTTTCTTT
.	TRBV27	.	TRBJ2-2	CASRTPSDGELFF	TGTGCCAGCAGGACCCCCAGTGACGGGGAGCTGTTTTTT